This passage covers 5 T cell receptor beta chains from one sample sequenced in a study of graft-versus-host responses after intestinal transplantation. TCRdb's copy holds only in-frame clones and misses some; the assay was immunoSEQ multiplex PCR. The sample consists of approximately 100,000 clones, around 88% of them appearing once. Sample: PBMCs, taken 255 days after intestinal transplant. These receptors were collected from a human patient who received an intestinal transplant, so some T cells may come from the graft donor.

This chain links TRBV19 with TRBJ2-3, with 7 bases lining up with TRBD1. Unmatched junction bases numbered 7, after V lost 9 bases and J lost 1 base. From germline, CDR1 is LNHDA and CDR2 SQIVND (reference sequence). This CDR3 is built from 14 residues. CDR3 region: CASDRGQGTDTQYF. Written as DNA, the CDR3 is TGTGCCAGCGACAGAGGACAGGGCACAGATACGCAGTATTTT. The full variable domain, completed using reference TRBV19 and TRBJ2-3, is DGGITQSPKYLFRKEGQNVTLSCEQNLNHDAMYWYRQDPGQGLRLIYYSQIVNDFQKGDIAEGYSVSREKKESFPLTVTSAQKNPTAFYLCASDRGQGTDTQYFGPGTRLTVL.

This clone was recorded only once. The chain couples TRBV12-5 to TRBJ2-1; D tentatively fits TRBD1 or TRBD2 (5 bases each). Germline CDR1 and CDR2: LGHNT and FRNRAP. The CDR3 is made up of 12 amino acids. V lost 5 bases and J 6 bases, leaving 8 bases between the germline ends. This chain's CDR3 is CASGARGNEQFF. CDR3 sequence (DNA): TGTGCTAGTGGTGCGAGGGGCAATGAGCAGTTCTTC.

The V gene is TRBV7-9, the J gene TRBJ2-7; a possible D gene is TRBD1 (5 bases). CDR3 length: 17 amino acids. CDR1 is SEHNR, CDR2 FQNEAQ, per germline (reference sequence). Trimming left V 5 bases short and J 2 bases short, with 22 bases between. CDR3 residues: CASSPWDSRVGAYEQYF. The DNA of the CDR3 is TGTGCCAGCAGCCCCTGGGATAGCAGGGTTGGGGCCTACGAGCAGTACTTC.

V and J are TRBV29-1 and TRBJ1-2; the D is unclear. The CDR3 contains 12 residues. V was cut by 3 bases and J by 8 bases, with 13 bases left in between. The germline CDR1 and CDR2 sequences are SQVTM and ANQGSEA. The CDR3 reads CSVEAGAGGYTF. The CDR3 bases are TGCAGCGTTGAGGCAGGAGCGGGGGGCTACACCTTC.

V is TRBV27 and J is TRBJ1-2; 8 positions match TRBD1. The CDR3 runs to 14 residues. The V gene end was trimmed by 3 bases and the J gene end by 4 bases; junction bases not matched to a gene: 4. Per the germline V gene, CDR1 is MNHEY and CDR2 is SMNVEV (reference sequence). CDR3 region: CASSFYQGAYGYTF. The CDR3, as DNA: TGTGCCAGCAGTTTCTATCAGGGGGCCTATGGCTACACCTTC.